The rows below give T cell receptor beta chains drawn from one sample of a study of blood T cell repertoires in COVID-19. Assay: immunoSEQ multiplex PCR; the TCRdb copy retains only in-frame clones and omits some. The sample lists 150,000 to 200,000 clones, 84% occurring once. The specimen was peripheral blood. These TCRs come from a woman aged 70-85 years with COVID-19, enrolled during active disease. Each CDR3 is given with its conserved first and last residue. The D gene is left open where the match is weak. Size is stated for part of the rows, as once, few or many counts, or as a class when the clone is expanded.

J	size	V	D	CDR3	DNA
TRBJ2-1	few	TRBV7-6	TRBD2	CASVSLAERYNEQFF	TGTGCCAGCGTATCACTAGCGGAGAGATACAATGAGCAGTTCTTC
TRBJ2-5	-	TRBV30	-	CAWSADRGIETQYF	TGTGCCTGGAGTGCGGACAGAGGGATAGAGACCCAGTACTTC
TRBJ1-5	-	TRBV10-2	TRBD1	CASSGIGTEGNQPQHF	TGCGCCAGCAGTGGGATAGGGACAGAGGGCAATCAGCCCCAGCATTTT
TRBJ1-2	-	TRBV6-6	-	CASSYDQGLSTF	TGTGCCAGCAGTTACGACCAGGGCCTCAGCACCTTC
TRBJ2-5	-	TRBV27	TRBD2	CASSLRTGGGTQYF	TGTGCCAGCAGTCTCCGGACCGGCGGGGGGACCCAGTACTTC
TRBJ1-1	-	TRBV15	TRBD1	CATSRDTGAFTEAFF	TGTGCCACCAGCAGAGATACAGGGGCCTTTACTGAAGCTTTCTTT
TRBJ2-1	-	TRBV9	TRBD2	CASSVGSSGGYNEQFF	TGTGCCAGCAGCGTAGGATCTAGCGGGGGCTACAATGAGCAGTTCTTC
TRBJ1-1	-	TRBV5-1	-	CASSPLETGGTEAFF	TGCGCCAGCAGCCCCCTGGAAACGGGAGGGACTGAAGCTTTCTTT
TRBJ2-2	-	TRBV7-9	TRBD1	CASSLDRAGELFF	TGTGCCAGCAGCCTAGACAGGGCCGGGGAGCTGTTTTTT
TRBJ1-1	-	TRBV5-1	-	CASSFIGGITEAFF	TGCGCCAGCAGCTTTATCGGGGGAATCACTGAAGCTTTCTTT
TRBJ1-1	-	TRBV5-4	-	CASSLSGVNTEAFF	TGTGCCAGCAGCTTGTCAGGGGTGAACACTGAAGCTTTCTTT
TRBJ2-3	-	TRBV28	-	CASSTTRQTDTQYF	TGTGCCAGCAGTACGACTAGACAGACAGATACGCAGTATTTT
TRBJ2-5	-	TRBV15	-	CATSPSGQGQETQYF	TGTGCCACCAGCCCTAGTGGACAAGGCCAAGAGACCCAGTACTTC
TRBJ2-7	-	TRBV24-1	-	CATMGEASYEQYF	TGTGCCACCATGGGGGAGGCCTCCTACGAGCAGTACTTC